A selection of T cell receptor beta chains follows, all from one sample in a study of cytomegalovirus exposure and HLA in healthy donors. Assay: immunoSEQ multiplex PCR; the TCRdb copy retains only in-frame clones and omits some. This table has about 90,000 clones, roughly 80% appearing once. The sequencing sample was made of PBMCs. The receptors here all came from a boy aged 5 to 17 in good health and CMV-seronegative. Each CDR3 is given with its conserved first and last residue. Each record gives: J gene, D gene, V gene, clone size, CDR3 DNA, CDR3 protein. D genes are given only for firm matches. Only part of the rows carry a size: once, few, many, or a class if the clone is expanded.

J: TRBJ2-1; D: -; V: TRBV28; size: -; DNA: TGTGCCAGCAGCTTCCTGCCTTTGGGGAGCTCGTTTGACAATGAGCAGTTCTTC; CDR3: CASSFLPLGSSFDNEQFF
J: TRBJ2-7; D: TRBD1; V: TRBV6-5; size: few; DNA: TGTGCCAGCAGTTACCATACAGGGGGATCCGAGCAGTACTTC; CDR3: CASSYHTGGSEQYF
J: TRBJ2-3; D: -; V: TRBV28; size: once; DNA: TGTGCCAGCGAAGTCCGGGACACCCGGAGGGATACGCAGTATTTT; CDR3: CASEVRDTRRDTQYF
J: TRBJ1-5; D: TRBD1; V: TRBV6-6; size: -; DNA: TGTGCCAGCAGTCAGAGGACAGGCGGCAATCAGCCCCAGCATTTT; CDR3: CASSQRTGGNQPQHF
J: TRBJ2-7; D: -; V: TRBV5-1; size: -; DNA: TGCGCCAGCAGCCGAGACAGAGGGGGATACGAGCAGTACTTC; CDR3: CASSRDRGGYEQYF
J: TRBJ2-7; D: TRBD2; V: TRBV27; size: once; DNA: TGTGCCAGCATCCCGACTAGCGGATCTTCCTACGAGCAGTACTTC; CDR3: CASIPTSGSSYEQYF
J: TRBJ1-3; D: TRBD1; V: TRBV30; size: few; DNA: TGTGCCTGGGGACAGGGGACTGGAAACACCATATATTTT; CDR3: CAWGQGTGNTIYF
J: TRBJ2-2; D: TRBD1; V: TRBV5-1; size: -; DNA: TGCGCCAGCAGCGGGACAGGGGGAACCGGGGAGCTGTTTTTT; CDR3: CASSGTGGTGELFF
J: TRBJ2-1; D: -; V: TRBV29-1; size: -; DNA: TGCAGCTACGACAGGTACAATGAGCAGTTCTTC; CDR3: CSYDRYNEQFF
J: TRBJ1-2; D: -; V: TRBV27; size: once; DNA: TGTGCCACCTCCCCCAGGGCCCAGAACTATGGCTACACCTTC; CDR3: CATSPRAQNYGYTF
J: TRBJ2-1; D: TRBD2; V: TRBV7-2; size: -; DNA: TGTGCCAGCAGCCTCCGTAGGTTAGCGGGTGTAGGTGAGCAGTTCTTC; CDR3: CASSLRRLAGVGEQFF
J: TRBJ1-2; D: -; V: TRBV7-6; size: -; DNA: TGTGCCAGCAGCTTAGAACTTAACTATGGCTACACCTTC; CDR3: CASSLELNYGYTF
J: TRBJ2-7; D: -; V: TRBV7-2; size: -; DNA: TGTGCCAGCAGCTTAGGCGGGACAGCTTACGAGCAGTACTTC; CDR3: CASSLGGTAYEQYF
J: TRBJ1-1; D: -; V: TRBV6-5; size: -; DNA: TGTGCCAGCAGTCGTACAGGGACGGGAACTGAAGCTTTCTTT; CDR3: CASSRTGTGTEAFF
J: TRBJ2-7; D: TRBD2; V: TRBV6-5; size: -; DNA: TGTGCCAGCAGTAAACCGGGACTAGCCTCCTACGAGCAGTACTTC; CDR3: CASSKPGLASYEQYF
J: TRBJ2-1; D: TRBD2; V: TRBV4-3; size: -; DNA: TGCGCCAGCAGCCAAGATGGGGTAGCGGGATTCTCCTACAATGAGCAGTTCTTC; CDR3: CASSQDGVAGFSYNEQFF
J: TRBJ2-7; D: TRBD2; V: TRBV4-1; size: -; DNA: TGCGCCAGCAGCGGAAGGATCAGCGGGGACTACGAGCAGTACTTC; CDR3: CASSGRISGDYEQYF
J: TRBJ2-7; D: TRBD1; V: TRBV6-5; size: -; DNA: TGTGCCAGCAGTGGTCCGACAGGGAGCTACGAGCAGTACTTC; CDR3: CASSGPTGSYEQYF
J: TRBJ2-1; D: TRBD2; V: TRBV9; size: -; DNA: TGTGCCAGCAGCGTTAGCGGGGATACCTACAATGAGCAGTTCTTC; CDR3: CASSVSGDTYNEQFF
J: TRBJ1-1; D: -; V: TRBV9; size: -; DNA: TGTGCCAGCAGCGAGAGCCAGGGTGAAGCTTTCTTT; CDR3: CASSESQGEAFF
J: TRBJ2-1; D: TRBD2; V: TRBV29-1; size: -; DNA: TGCAGCGTGGGCCCGACTAGCGGGAGACCCATCTACAATGAGCAGTTCTTC; CDR3: CSVGPTSGRPIYNEQFF
J: TRBJ2-7; D: TRBD1; V: TRBV5-1; size: few; DNA: TGCGCCAGCAGGTCCGGGGACAGGGGAAACGAGCAGTACTTC; CDR3: CASRSGDRGNEQYF
J: TRBJ2-2; D: -; V: TRBV28; size: -; DNA: TGTGCCGCCCAAGCCCCTTTGGCGAACACCGGGGAGCTGTTTTTT; CDR3: CAAQAPLANTGELFF
J: TRBJ2-1; D: -; V: TRBV6-5; size: few; DNA: TGTGCCAGCAGTTTCCGGGTTCCCCTGAACAATGAGCAGTTCTTC; CDR3: CASSFRVPLNNEQFF
J: TRBJ1-4; D: -; V: TRBV9; size: -; DNA: TGTGCCAGCAGCCCAAGGCGCGGAACTAATGAAAAACTGTTTTTT; CDR3: CASSPRRGTNEKLFF
J: TRBJ2-7; D: TRBD2; V: TRBV29-1; size: -; DNA: TGCAGCGTTGTTGGGACTAGCGGGAGGGCCGGCAACGAGCAGTACTTC; CDR3: CSVVGTSGRAGNEQYF
J: TRBJ2-7; D: TRBD2; V: TRBV5-1; size: -; DNA: TGCGCCAGCAGCTGGGGGGGTTACGAGCAGTACTTC; CDR3: CASSWGGYEQYF
J: TRBJ1-2; D: -; V: TRBV7-9; size: few; DNA: TGTGCCAGCAGCTTAGCCCTCCGGGAGGGCGAAGGCTACACCTTC; CDR3: CASSLALREGEGYTF
J: TRBJ2-7; D: TRBD1; V: TRBV6-6; size: -; DNA: TGTGCCAGCAGCAAACTCCCCCCGACAGGGGACTACGAGCAGTACTTC; CDR3: CASSKLPPTGDYEQYF
J: TRBJ2-1; D: TRBD1; V: TRBV7-8; size: once; DNA: TGTGCCAGCAGCACCTCCTGGGACAGGTACAATGAGCAGTTCTTC; CDR3: CASSTSWDRYNEQFF
J: TRBJ1-1; D: -; V: TRBV7-9; size: -; DNA: TGTGCCAGCAGCCCTGGAGGGAACACTGAAGCTTTCTTT; CDR3: CASSPGGNTEAFF
J: TRBJ2-1; D: TRBD2; V: TRBV27; size: -; DNA: TGTGCCAGCAGTTTAGCGGGGGACGGTGAGCAGTTCTTC; CDR3: CASSLAGDGEQFF